These 22 T cell receptor beta chains share one sample of origin, sequenced in a study of T cells after yellow fever vaccination. Each CDR3 protein gets one entry after TCRdb re-called the 5' RACE reads with MiXCR. The sample holds about 32,000 distinct CDR3 sequences, about 10% seen once. Sequenced material: PBMCs, either bulk or a sorted T-cell subset (CD4+, CD8+, memory, or dextramer-sorted; not recorded which), taken approximately 16 days after the first yellow fever vaccination. The receptors were sampled from a man younger than 35 who received the YFV17D yellow fever vaccine.

There are many counts of this clonotype. In DNA form, the CDR3 reads TGCAGCGTTACTTTCCGGGGTGCAGATACGCAGTATTTT. Its translation is CSVTFRGADTQYF. This chain connects TRBV29-1 to TRBJ2-3, with D tentatively TRBD2 (5 bases). Germline-derived CDR1 and CDR2 are SQVTM and ANQGSEA. Trimming took off 5 bases at V and 4 bases at J, with 13 bases between the two ends. This CDR3 spans 13 amino acids.

The sample holds many counts of this clonotype. The rearrangement links TRBV4-3 to TRBJ1-2; tentative D call: TRBD1 (5 bases). There are 16 residues in the CDR3. The germline CDR1 and CDR2 sequences are LGHNA and YSLEER. Trimming stripped 1 base from V and 1 base from J, with 13 bases between. The CDR3 DNA reads as TGCGCCAGCAGCCAAGGCCCCTCGACAGTTAACTATGGCTACACCTTC. Translating gives CASSQGPSTVNYGYTF.

This clonotype was picked up many times. The chain employs TRBV9 and TRBJ2-3; D is perhaps TRBD2 (5 bases). Germline CDR1 SGDLS, CDR2 YYNGEE. V lost 2 bases and J 4 bases, leaving 14 bases between the germline ends. CDR3 length: 15 amino acids. The CDR3 nucleotides read TGTGCCAGCAGCGTCAGAGGGCCTCGATCAGATACGCAGTATTTT. Amino acid sequence: CASSVRGPRSDTQYF.

There are many counts of this clonotype. The chain joins TRBV19 to TRBJ2-7; 10 bases line up with TRBD1. The CDR3 is 20 amino acids. Germline V CDR1 and CDR2: LNHDA, SQIVND (reference sequence). J was trimmed by 4 bases and V by 3 bases; bases with no gene match: 21. CDR3 in amino acids: CASSINVPGTGVGGTYEQYF. CDR3 DNA: TGTGCCAGTAGTATTAACGTCCCCGGGACAGGGGTTGGAGGGACTTACGAGCAGTACTTC.

In its sample, this clonotype was seen many times. The DNA of the CDR3 is TGTGCCTGGAGTGTTTCACTCTACGAGCAGTACTTC. This codes for CAWSVSLYEQYF. This chain links TRBV30 with TRBJ2-7; no firm D call. V dropped 0 bases and J dropped 3 bases, with 6 bases sitting between them. The germline V gene encodes CDR1 GTSNPN and CDR2 SVGIG (reference sequence). The CDR3 has 12 residues.

This clonotype is medium-sized in the sample. The chain carries TRBV18 and TRBJ1-6, with D perhaps TRBD1 (5 bases). The length of the CDR3 is 13 residues. Trimming cost V 3 bases and J 5 bases, with 5 bases left between them. Germline V gives CDR1 KGHSH, CDR2 LQKENI. The CDR3 sequence is CASSPDNNSPLHF. CDR3 DNA sequence: TGTGCCAGCTCACCGGACAATAATTCACCCCTCCACTTT.

This clonotype was seen a few times. Relative to the germline gene, one junction end is altered; a read error may explain this. V and J are TRBV5-3 and TRBJ2-2; TRBD1 might be the D (5 bases). TRBV5-3 is placed among ORFs of uncertain function. The CDR3 sequence is 16 residues long. For the CDR3, the DNA is TGTGCCAGCAGCTTGGGGCCCCCCAGCAACACCGGGGAGCTGTTTTTT. Amino acids: CASSLGPPSNTGELFF.

This clonotype appeared many times. This chain uses TRBV12-3 or TRBV12-4 with TRBJ2-5, with 9 bases fitting TRBD2. J gave up 10 bases and V 1 base, and 4 bases lay outside the gene matches. The length of the CDR3 is 13 residues. The CDR3: CASSLVLAGSQYF. The CDR3 region has the DNA TGTGCCAGCAGTTTAGTTCTAGCGGGGAGCCAGTACTTC.

The chain carries TRBV5-4 and TRBJ1-1, with a weak D call TRBD1 (5 bases). The CDR3 covers 15 residues. The V gene's germline CDR1 is SGHNT and CDR2 YYREEE (reference sequence). The germline V and J ends were trimmed by 2 bases and 3 bases, with 14 bases remaining between them. The CDR3 region is CASSFGGGVYTEAFF. The CDR3, as DNA: TGTGCCAGCAGCTTTGGGGGGGGGGTTTACACTGAAGCTTTCTTT.

This clonotype was picked up many times. The chain joins TRBV27 to TRBJ1-6; the D is unclear. Germline V gives CDR1 MNHEY, CDR2 SMNVEV (reference sequence). The ends were cut back, 4 bases at V and 0 bases at J, with 10 bases in the middle. The CDR3 length is 16 residues. CDR3 loop: CASSSRGSSYNSPLHF. CDR3 DNA sequence: TGTGCCAGCAGTTCCCGGGGAAGCTCCTATAATTCACCCCTCCACTTT.

Notes on this clonotype: A much larger clone lies a single base off, so this may be a read error. The chain carries TRBV7-6 and TRBJ1-1; D is undetermined. The CDR3 spans 13 residues. The V end was cut by 5 bases, the J end by 4 bases, with 11 bases between. The germline gives CDR1 SGHVS, CDR2 FNYEAQ. The chain's CDR3 is CASSRWESTEAFF. Written as DNA, the CDR3 is TGTGCCAGCAGCAGGTGGGAGAGCACTGAAGCTTTCTTT.

A note on this clonotype: Possible read error: a much larger clone is one base away. Because the CDR3's place on the DNA is in doubt, the DNA is left out and the CDR3 is given as listed by TCRdb. The V and J genes are TRBV29-1 and TRBJ1-2; the listed D gene, TRBD1, was not tested against the DNA. Germline V gene lookup returns CDR1 SQVTM and CDR2 ANQGSEA. Counting both end residues, the CDR3 totals 11 amino acids. The CDR3 sequence: CSADRDYGCTF.

This clonotype was recorded at least ten times. This chain connects TRBV20-1 to TRBJ1-1; D ambiguous. V lost 3 bases, J lost 3 bases, and 5 bases lay in between. The CDR3 has 11 residues. The germline V gene has CDR1 DFQATT and CDR2 SNEGSKA (reference sequence). Here the CDR3 DNA reads TGCAGTGCTAGGAGCGACACTGAAGCTTTCTTT. Translating it yields CSARSDTEAFF.

This clonotype was found many times. This rearrangement joins TRBV3-1 to TRBJ2-5; 8 positions match TRBD2. Germline-derived CDR1 and CDR2 are LGHDT and YNNKEL (reference sequence). This CDR3 contains 13 residues. V was clipped by 4 bases and J by 5 bases; unmatched bases: 3. The CDR3 is CASSLRLAETQYF. CDR3 sequence (DNA): TGTGCCAGCAGCCTTCGACTAGCGGAGACCCAGTACTTC.

This clonotype was seen ten or more times. The chain recombines TRBV20-1 with TRBJ2-5; D is possibly TRBD2 (6 bases). This CDR3 is built from 13 residues. Germline loops: CDR1 DFQATT, CDR2 SNEGSKA (reference sequence). The V gene lost 7 bases and the J gene lost 5 bases, with 17 bases spanning the gap. The CDR3 loop is CSGMGSGRETQYF. CDR3 bases: TGCAGTGGTATGGGGTCAGGGAGGGAGACCCAGTACTTC.

This clonotype has at least ten counts. The rearrangement joins TRBV20-1 to TRBJ2-2; possibly TRBD1 for D (7 bases). The CDR3 has 12 amino acids. Germline V gene lookup returns CDR1 DFQATT and CDR2 SNEGSKA (reference sequence). V was clipped by 7 bases and J by 7 bases, with 13 bases between them. CDR3 amino acids: CSVQGEVGELFF. In nucleotides, the CDR3 is TGCAGTGTCCAGGGGGAGGTCGGGGAGCTGTTTTTT.

This clonotype was seen at least ten times. The rearrangement joins TRBV6-5 to TRBJ2-5, with D perhaps TRBD1 (6 bases). The germline V gene encodes CDR1 MNHEY and CDR2 SVGAGI. Trimming left V 10 bases short and J 1 base short, with 19 bases between. The CDR3 loop spans 15 amino acids. CDR3 protein: CATNQQGTSQETQYF. The CDR3 DNA is TGTGCCACTAACCAGCAGGGGACCTCCCAAGAGACCCAGTACTTC.

Worth noting for this clonotype: This may be a read error, as it is one base from a much larger clone. The chain links TRBV24-1 to TRBJ2-3; 9 nucleotides agree with TRBD1. The CDR3 totals 15 residues. V lost 7 bases and J lost 5; bases outside the gene matches: 9. Looked up from germline, CDR1 is KGHDR and CDR2 is SFDVKD. The CDR3 DNA is TGTGCCACCAGAGCAGGGACAGGGTTTCAAGATACGCAGTATTTT. Translation: CATRAGTGFQDTQYF.

This clonotype was observed many times. The rearrangement joins TRBV7-2 to TRBJ1-2; possible D gene TRBD1, 6 bases. The CDR3 sequence is 14 residues long. Trimming pared 5 bases from V and 3 bases from J, leaving 13 bases between. In germline, CDR1 is SGHTA, CDR2 FQGNSA. CDR3: CASSPTGRDYGYTF. The CDR3 DNA reads TGTGCCAGCAGCCCAACAGGGAGAGACTATGGCTACACCTTC. The entire variable domain, with the rest obtained from reference TRBV7-2 and TRBJ1-2, is as follows: GAGVSQSPSNKVTEKGKDVELRCDPISGHTALYWYRQSLGQGLEFLIYFQGNSAPDKSGLPSDRFSAERTGGSVSTLTIQRTQQEDSAVYLCASSPTGRDYGYTFGSGTRLTVV.

This chain uses TRBV5-1 with TRBJ2-1; D gene uncertain. Germline values: CDR1 SGHRS, CDR2 YFSETQ. V lost 0 bases to trimming and J lost 2 bases, with 9 bases between them. CDR3 size: 15 residues. CDR3 bases: TGCGCCAGCAGCTTGGGCCGGGTGGCCTACAATGAGCAGTTCTTC. Its translation: CASSLGRVAYNEQFF. Combining the CDR3 with reference TRBV5-1 and TRBJ2-1 gives the whole variable domain KAGVTQTPRYLIKTRGQQVTLSCSPISGHRSVSWYQQTPGQGLQFLFEYFSETQRNKGNFPGRFSGRQFSNSRSEMNVSTLELGDSALYLCASSLGRVAYNEQFFGPGTRLTVL.

The chain uses TRBV5-5 and TRBJ2-2, with unresolved D. In germline, CDR1 is SGHKS, CDR2 YYEKEE (reference sequence). CDR3 length: 13 amino acids. V was trimmed by 9 bases and J by 5 bases, leaving 14 bases between them. In DNA, the CDR3 is TGTGCCATCGGCCCCGGGCGAACCGGGGAGCTGTTTTTT. Protein: CAIGPGRTGELFF. The variable domain in full, with the rest retrieved from reference TRBV5-5 and TRBJ2-2, is DAGVTQSPTHLIKTRGQQVTLRCSPISGHKSVSWYQQVLGQGPQFIFQYYEKEERGRGNFPDRFSARQFPNYSSELNVNALLLGDSALYLCAIGPGRTGELFFGEGSRLTVL.

In this sample, this clonotype turned up many times. This chain joins TRBV20-1 and TRBJ2-3; D may be TRBD1 (5 bases). The length of the CDR3 is 14 residues. V lost 6 bases and J lost 2, with 15 bases in between. The V gene's germline CDR1 is DFQATT and CDR2 SNEGSKA (reference sequence). The CDR3 region is CSAPRQSSTDTQYF. The CDR3 DNA reads as TGCAGTGCCCCTAGACAGAGCTCCACAGATACGCAGTATTTT.